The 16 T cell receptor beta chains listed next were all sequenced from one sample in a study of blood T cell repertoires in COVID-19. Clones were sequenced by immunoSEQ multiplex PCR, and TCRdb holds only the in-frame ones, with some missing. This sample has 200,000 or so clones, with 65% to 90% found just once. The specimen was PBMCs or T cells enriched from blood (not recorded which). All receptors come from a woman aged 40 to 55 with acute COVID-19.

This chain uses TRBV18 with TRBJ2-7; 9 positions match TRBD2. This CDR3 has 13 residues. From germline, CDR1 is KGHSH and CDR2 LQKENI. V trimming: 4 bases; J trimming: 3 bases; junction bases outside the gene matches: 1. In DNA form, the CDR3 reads TGTGCCAGCTCACGGACTAGCGACTACGAGCAGTACTTC. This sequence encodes CASSRTSDYEQYF.

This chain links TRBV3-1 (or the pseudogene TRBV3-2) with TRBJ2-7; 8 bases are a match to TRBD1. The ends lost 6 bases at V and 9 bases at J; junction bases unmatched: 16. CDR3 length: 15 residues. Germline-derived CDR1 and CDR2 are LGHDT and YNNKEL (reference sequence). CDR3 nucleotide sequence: TGTGCCAGCAGTCGTCCGGACAGGGTGGGACTCGTGCAGTACTTC. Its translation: CASSRPDRVGLVQYF.

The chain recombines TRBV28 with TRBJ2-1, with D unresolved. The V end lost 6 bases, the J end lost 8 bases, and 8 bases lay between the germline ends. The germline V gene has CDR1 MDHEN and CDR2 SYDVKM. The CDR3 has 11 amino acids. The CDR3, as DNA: TGTGCCAGCAGGCTAGTCCATGAGCAGTTCTTC. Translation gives CASRLVHEQFF.

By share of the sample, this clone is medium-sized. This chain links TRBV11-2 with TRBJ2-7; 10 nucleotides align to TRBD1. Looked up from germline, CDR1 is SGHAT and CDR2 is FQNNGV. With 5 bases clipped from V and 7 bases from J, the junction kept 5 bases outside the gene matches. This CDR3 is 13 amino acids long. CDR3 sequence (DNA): TGTGCCAGCAGCCAAGGACAGGGGGGGGAGCAGTACTTC. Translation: CASSQGQGGEQYF.

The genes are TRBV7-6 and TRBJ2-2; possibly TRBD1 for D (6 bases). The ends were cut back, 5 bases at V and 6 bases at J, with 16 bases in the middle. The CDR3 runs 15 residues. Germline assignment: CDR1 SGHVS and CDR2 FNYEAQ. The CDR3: CASSVQGQAAGELFF. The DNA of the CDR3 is TGTGCCAGCAGCGTCCAGGGGCAGGCGGCCGGGGAGCTGTTTTTT.

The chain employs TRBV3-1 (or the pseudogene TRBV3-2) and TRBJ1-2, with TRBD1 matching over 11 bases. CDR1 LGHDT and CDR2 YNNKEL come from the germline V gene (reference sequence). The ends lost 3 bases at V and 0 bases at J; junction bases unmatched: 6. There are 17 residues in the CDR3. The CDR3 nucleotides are TGTGCCAGCAGCCACCCGGGACAGGGGGACGCTAACTATGGCTACACCTTC. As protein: CASSHPGQGDANYGYTF.

CDR3 sequence (DNA): TGTGCCAGCAGTGCCGGGCCTAGCGGGCTGGAGACCCAGTACTTC. Translation: CASSAGPSGLETQYF. This chain links TRBV2 with TRBJ2-5; 8 nucleotides match TRBD2. There are 15 residues in the CDR3. Per germline, CDR1 SNHLY and CDR2 FYNNEI. Trimming at V came to 4 bases and at J to 5 bases, leaving 9 bases not matched to a gene.

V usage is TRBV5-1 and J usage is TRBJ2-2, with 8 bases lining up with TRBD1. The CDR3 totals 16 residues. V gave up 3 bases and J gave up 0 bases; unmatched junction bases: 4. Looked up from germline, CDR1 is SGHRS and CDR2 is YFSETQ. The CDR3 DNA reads TGCGCCAGCAGCTCCGGACAGGGAACGAACACCGGGGAGCTGTTTTTT. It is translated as CASSSGQGTNTGELFF.

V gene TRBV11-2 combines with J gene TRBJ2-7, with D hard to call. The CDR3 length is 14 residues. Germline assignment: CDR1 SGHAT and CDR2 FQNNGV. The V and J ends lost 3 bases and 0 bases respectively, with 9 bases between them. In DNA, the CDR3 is TGTGCCAGCAGCTTGGTCGGAGCCTCCTACGAGCAGTACTTC. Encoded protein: CASSLVGASYEQYF.

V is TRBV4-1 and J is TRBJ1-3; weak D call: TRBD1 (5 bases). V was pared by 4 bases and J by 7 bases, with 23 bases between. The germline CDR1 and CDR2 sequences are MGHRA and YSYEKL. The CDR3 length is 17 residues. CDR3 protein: CASSREPGGERRNTIYF. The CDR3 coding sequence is TGCGCCAGCAGCCGCGAACCCGGGGGGGAGAGGCGTAACACCATATATTTT.

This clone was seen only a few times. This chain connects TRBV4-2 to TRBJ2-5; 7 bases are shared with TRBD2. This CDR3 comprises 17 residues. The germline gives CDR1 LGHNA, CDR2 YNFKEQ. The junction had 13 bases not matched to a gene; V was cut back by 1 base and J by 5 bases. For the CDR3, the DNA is TGTGCCAGCAGCCAAGGGCGTTTGGCGGGAGAGGGGGAGACCCAGTACTTC. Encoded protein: CASSQGRLAGEGETQYF.

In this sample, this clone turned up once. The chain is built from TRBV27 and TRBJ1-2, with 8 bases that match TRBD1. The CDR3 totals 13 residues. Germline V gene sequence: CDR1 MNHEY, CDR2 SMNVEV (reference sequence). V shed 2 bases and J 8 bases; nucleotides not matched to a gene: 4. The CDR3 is CASSLIQGGGYTF. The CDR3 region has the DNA TGTGCCAGCAGTTTAATACAGGGGGGCGGCTACACCTTC.

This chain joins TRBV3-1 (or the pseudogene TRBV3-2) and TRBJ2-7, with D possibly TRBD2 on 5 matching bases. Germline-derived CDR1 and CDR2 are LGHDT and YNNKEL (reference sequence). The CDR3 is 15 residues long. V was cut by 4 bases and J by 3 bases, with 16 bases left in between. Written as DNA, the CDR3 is TGTGCCAGCAGCCCGGACGGCGGGCCTCTCTACGAGCAGTACTTC. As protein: CASSPDGGPLYEQYF.

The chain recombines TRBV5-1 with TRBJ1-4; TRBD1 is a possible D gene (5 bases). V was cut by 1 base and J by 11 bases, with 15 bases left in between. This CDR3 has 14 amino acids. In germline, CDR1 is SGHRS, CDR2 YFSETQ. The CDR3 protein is CASSLYGGLGKLFF. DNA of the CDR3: TGCGCCAGCAGCTTGTACGGGGGTTTGGGGAAACTGTTTTTT.

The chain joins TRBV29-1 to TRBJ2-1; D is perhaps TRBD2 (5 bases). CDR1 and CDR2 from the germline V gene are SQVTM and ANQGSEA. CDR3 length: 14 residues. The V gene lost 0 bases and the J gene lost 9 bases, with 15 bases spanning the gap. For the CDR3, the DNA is TGCAGCGTTGAAGATCCCCCCGGCGGGTTTGAGCAGTTCTTC. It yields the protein CSVEDPPGGFEQFF.

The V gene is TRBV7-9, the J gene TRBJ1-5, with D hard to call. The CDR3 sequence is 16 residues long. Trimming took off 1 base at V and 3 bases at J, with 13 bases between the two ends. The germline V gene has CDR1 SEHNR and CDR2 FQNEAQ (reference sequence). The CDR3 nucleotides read TGTGCCAGCAGCTTAGTAGGAAGTGGAGACAATCAGCCCCAGCATTTT. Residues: CASSLVGSGDNQPQHF.